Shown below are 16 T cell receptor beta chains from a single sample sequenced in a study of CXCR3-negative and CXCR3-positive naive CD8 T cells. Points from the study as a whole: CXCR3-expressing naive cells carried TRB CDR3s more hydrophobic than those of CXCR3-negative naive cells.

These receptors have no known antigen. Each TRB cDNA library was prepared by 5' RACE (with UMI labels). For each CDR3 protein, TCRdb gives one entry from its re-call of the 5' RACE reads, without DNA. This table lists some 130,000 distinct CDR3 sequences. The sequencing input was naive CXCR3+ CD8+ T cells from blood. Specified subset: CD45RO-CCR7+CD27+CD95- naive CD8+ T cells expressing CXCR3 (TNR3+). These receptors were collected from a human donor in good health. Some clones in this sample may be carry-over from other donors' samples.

The CDR3 sequence is CASSQDMLGLMDNEQFF. This chain uses TRBV3-1 with TRBJ2-1; TCRdb's assignment of TRBD2 cannot be checked, as there is no DNA. Germline values: CDR1 LGHDT, CDR2 YNNKEL (reference sequence). This CDR3 region has 17 residues.

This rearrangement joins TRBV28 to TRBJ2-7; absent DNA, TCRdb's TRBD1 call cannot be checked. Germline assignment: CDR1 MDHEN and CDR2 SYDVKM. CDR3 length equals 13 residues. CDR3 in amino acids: CASSLRTDYEQYF.

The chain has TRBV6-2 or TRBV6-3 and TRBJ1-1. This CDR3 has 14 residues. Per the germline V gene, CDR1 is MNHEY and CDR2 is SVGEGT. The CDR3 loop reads CASSYLTGNTEAFF.

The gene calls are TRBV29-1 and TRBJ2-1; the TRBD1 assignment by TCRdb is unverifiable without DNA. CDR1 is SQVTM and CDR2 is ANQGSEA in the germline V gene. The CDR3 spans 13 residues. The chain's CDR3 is CSVELGGAEEQFF.

The CDR3 spells CASSSSLNTGELFF. The rearrangement links TRBV7-9 to TRBJ2-2. CDR3 size: 14 residues. In germline, CDR1 is SEHNR, CDR2 FQNEAQ (reference sequence). The complete variable domain, with remaining parts taken from reference TRBV7-9 and TRBJ2-2, reads DTGVSQNPRHKITKRGQNVTFRCDPISEHNRLYWYRQTLGQGPEFLTYFQNEAQLEKSRLLSDRFSAERPKGSFSTLEIQRTEQGDSAMYLCASSSSLNTGELFFGEGSRLTVL.

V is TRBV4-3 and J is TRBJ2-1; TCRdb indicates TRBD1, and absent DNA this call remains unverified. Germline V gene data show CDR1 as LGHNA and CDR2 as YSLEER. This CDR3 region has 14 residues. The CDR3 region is CATSGTGPYNEQFF.

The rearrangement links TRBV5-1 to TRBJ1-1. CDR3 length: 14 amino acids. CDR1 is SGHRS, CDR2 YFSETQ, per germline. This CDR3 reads CASSLVPEGTEAFF.

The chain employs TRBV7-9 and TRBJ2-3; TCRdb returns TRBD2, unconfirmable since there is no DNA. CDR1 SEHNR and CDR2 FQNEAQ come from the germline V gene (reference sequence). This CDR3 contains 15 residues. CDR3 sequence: CASRQYGREANTQYF. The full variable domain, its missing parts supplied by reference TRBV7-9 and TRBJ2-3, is DTGVSQNPRHKITKRGQNVTFRCDPISEHNRLYWYRQTLGQGPEFLTYFQNEAQLEKSRLLSDRFSAERPKGSFSTLEIQRTEQGDSAMYLCASRQYGREANTQYFGPGTRLTVL.

The CDR3 is CASSSLGGIGKETGEQYF. The chain employs TRBV3-1 and TRBJ2-7; TCRdb gives TRBD1 as the D gene, but with no DNA this cannot be confirmed. The CDR3 covers 18 residues. Germline V lookup: CDR1 LGHDT, CDR2 YNNKEL (reference sequence).

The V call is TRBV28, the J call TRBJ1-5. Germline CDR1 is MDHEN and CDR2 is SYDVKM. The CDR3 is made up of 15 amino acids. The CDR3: CASSLSSGDTQPQHF.

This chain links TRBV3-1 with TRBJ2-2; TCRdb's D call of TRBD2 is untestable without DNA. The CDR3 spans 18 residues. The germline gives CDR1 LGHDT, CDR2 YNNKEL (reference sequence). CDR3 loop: CASSQASSGGYDTGELFF. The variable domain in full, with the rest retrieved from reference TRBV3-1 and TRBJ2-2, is DTAVSQTPKYLVTQMGNDKSIKCEQNLGHDTMYWYKQDSKKFLKIMFSYNNKELIINETVPNRFSPKSPDKAHLNLHINSLELGDSAVYFCASSQASSGGYDTGELFFGEGSRLTVL.

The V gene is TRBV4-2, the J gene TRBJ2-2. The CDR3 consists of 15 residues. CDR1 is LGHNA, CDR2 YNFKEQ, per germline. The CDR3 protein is CASSQDQGPAGELFF.

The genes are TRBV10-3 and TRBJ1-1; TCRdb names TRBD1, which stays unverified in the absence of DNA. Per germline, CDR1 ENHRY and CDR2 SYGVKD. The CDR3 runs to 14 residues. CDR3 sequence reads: CAISESGGRTEAFF.

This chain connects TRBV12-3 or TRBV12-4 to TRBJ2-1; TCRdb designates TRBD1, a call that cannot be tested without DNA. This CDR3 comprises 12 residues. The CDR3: CAQGAGYNEQFF.

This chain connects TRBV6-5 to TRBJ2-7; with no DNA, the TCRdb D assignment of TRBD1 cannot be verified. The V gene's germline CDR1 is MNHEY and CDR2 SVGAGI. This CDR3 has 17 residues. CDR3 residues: CASSTHSRPDDSYEQYF.

The CDR3 reads CASSMAIENIQYF. The chain is built from TRBV19 and TRBJ2-4. Germline V lookup: CDR1 LNHDA, CDR2 SQIVND (reference sequence). The CDR3 loop spans 13 amino acids.